Detailed here is one T cell receptor beta chain. In this sample, this clone turned up a few times. The target of this receptor is not known. Base quality data are lacking; no much larger clone is found one base away. The immunoSEQ Assay was used to immunosequence TCRbeta CDR3 regions from genomic DNA. Genomic DNA was amplified by bias-controlled multiplex PCR before high-throughput sequencing. Processing in the source paper ran as follows. To quantify the absolute abundance of each unique TCRbeta CDR3 region, the sequences were collapsed and filtered. Clonality, defined as 1 minus Pielou's evenness, was calculated using productive rearrangements only. To compute tumor T-cell fraction, TCRbeta template counts were normalized to usable DNA, with usable DNA estimated from several housekeeping genes. Clones with significantly greater frequencies in on-treatment versus baseline samples were identified using a previously published method. The immuneACCESS repertoire file appears here via TCRdb, limited to in-frame rearrangements. These files lack a portion of the clones; in checked studies, under half of the deficit traces to unresolved V genes, and the cause of the others is not known. V, J and clone size are taken as reported in that table, and D and trimming were inferred from the DNA itself. The sample table contains about 4,900 clones; only one count was recorded for around 30% of them. Together, the top ten hold 12% of the sample.

These data originate in a study of sequential checkpoint blockade in melanoma (dated by TCRdb to between 2018 and 2021). About the full investigation: Patients were randomized 1:1 to first-line nivolumab followed by ipilimumab (arm A) or ipilimumab followed by nivolumab (arm B). Maintenance nivolumab came after both trial sequences. TCRbeta immunosequencing was performed on DNA from roughly 91 pretreatment melanoma tumor samples. Matched tumor biopsies were taken from roughly 21 patients before treatment and at week 13, after single-agent nivolumab (arm A) or ipilimumab (arm B). About 80% of the matched tumor biopsy pairs taken before and after treatment were from the same lesion. Summary of the overall study and its limitations: Small sample sizes and reduced statistical power limited the analyses of tumor T-cell fraction within each arm. Clinical benefit was about 30 times more likely to be achieved by patients whose tumor T-cell fraction and clonality increased by week 13. Tumor T-cell fraction and clonality correlated with PD-L1 staining and CD8+ T-cell counts but not with mutational load. Among patients in the nivolumab-first arm (arm A), tumor TIL clonality before treatment was associated with response (P = .04). Validation of the response-prediction model combining TCR metrics and mutation burden is needed in larger, independent patient cohorts.

The intended sense of this specimen's treatment or condition label: randomized to nivolumab then ipilimumab (arm A) or the reverse (arm B). None of the trial patients had been given prior DNA-damaging chemotherapy. Samples were obtained from patients with melanoma enrolled in CheckMate 064, a randomized, open-label phase II trial of sequential checkpoint blockade. Tumor TCR sequencing used genomic DNA from formalin-fixed paraffin-embedded (FFPE) tissue samples. The sequence came from a human donor with melanoma. Material: tumor tissue (inferred from file names), obtained from a patient given nivolumab and ipilimumab in sequence.

The DNA reads as follows: TGCGCCAGCAGCTTGGAAGATAGGCCCGCCGACGAGCAGTACTTC. This sequence encodes CASSLEDRPADEQYF. The sequence links TRBV5-1 to TRBJ2-7, with the D gene not confidently named. From its cysteine to its phenylalanine, the CDR3 spans 15 amino acids. The retained sequence is limited to the CDR3, 45 bases, with the frame set at the first base. Per the germline V gene, SGHRS is the CDR1 and YFSETQ is the CDR2. V lost 0 bases and J lost 5 bases; the stretch between them is 15 bases long.